This TCR beta chain was recovered during a study of T cells in Graves' hyperthyroidism and ophthalmopathy. Study as a whole: Peripheral blood was taken when the disease was first diagnosed, before any treatment began.

Trimming cost V 7 bases and J 1 base; bases outside gene matches: 10. Per the germline V gene, CDR1 is MGHRA and CDR2 is YSYEKL. This CDR3 spans 17 amino acids. For this clonotype: Its cognate antigen is unknown. This may stem from a read error, because a much larger clone lies one nucleotide away.

RNA transcripts yielded amplified TCR beta CDR3 regions. Using the HTBI primer set, a first-round RT-PCR was run on the TCR CDR3. TCRdb re-analysed the multiplex PCR reads in MiXCR, keeping a single row per CDR3 protein. The sample consists of around 250,000 distinct CDR3 sequences, almost 25% of them appearing once. Whole-study findings and limits: Separation of ophthalmopathy from stable hyperthyroidism was achieved by a 13 V-J model.

Patients were excluded because of uncontrolled infection, other autoimmune disease, pregnancy or lactation. The source of this sequence is a middle-aged woman with Graves' ophthalmopathy. The sequencing input was blood. V gene TRBV4-1 combines with J gene TRBJ1-1, with 12 bases fitting TRBD1. The DNA of the CDR3 is TGCGCCAGCATCCCAGGGACAGGGGGCTTGAAGAACACTGAAGCTTTCTTT. Amino acid sequence: CASIPGTGGLKNTEAFF.